This TCR beta chain derives from a study of tumor-infiltrating lymphocytes in primary liver carcinoma. At the level of the study: T1-T3 N0M0 was the stage of the tumors, which were roughly 4.2 to 10 cm across.

Germline DNA was extracted too, while blood RNA derived from unsorted whole blood. Germline values: CDR1 SGHAT, CDR2 FQNNGV. The CDR3 is made up of 16 amino acids. Concerning this clonotype: Its target is unknown. At one end the junction does not follow the germline gene, possibly because of a read error.

The investigators made TCR beta cDNA from around 540 ng total RNA, using a constant-region primer. TCR beta libraries came from three nested multiplex PCR rounds using slightly modified ARM-PCR. For roughly 10 cycles apiece, the opening two PCR rounds ran with TRBV1-TRBV30 forward primers and a C-beta reverse primer. Using its own MiXCR run on the multiplex PCR reads, TCRdb lists one record per CDR3 protein. Among 310,000 or so distinct CDR3 sequences, 45% to 70% were seen once, and the ten largest hold about 18%. Study-wide results and limits: The study used bulk unsorted samples and so did not compare CD4+ and CD8+ repertoires. Significantly larger top-250-clone fractions were found in tumors than in blood (p = 0.039).

The receptor was derived from a woman in her 30s with primary liver carcinoma and hepatitis B virus infection. Specimen: peripheral blood. The gene calls are TRBV11-2 and TRBJ2-2; 11 bases are a match to TRBD2. In DNA, the CDR3 is TGTGCCAGCATCTCGGTAGCGGGAGGGTTGGCCGGGGAGCTGTCTTTT. As protein: CASISVAGGLAGELSF.